This T cell receptor beta chain is from a study of tumor and adjacent non-tumor tissue in lung cancer listed by TCRdb under 2018. As for the study more broadly: Of the cohort, around eleven patients had adenocarcinoma, 2 had squamous cell carcinoma and 1 had small cell lung cancer. The approximately 15 patients were aged roughly 30 to 80 years, included 10 men and 5 women, and had TNM stage I to III disease. In total, sequencing yielded 100 million to 150 million productive TCRbeta reads, which works out to an average of approximately 4.1 million reads per sample. The study compared bulk TCRbeta repertoires between lung tumor tissue and matched distant non-tumor lung tissue from about 14 lung cancer patients. For each patient, one tumor sample and one normal lung sample were taken, giving some 33 paired specimens that underwent TCRbeta CDR3 sequencing. Results the study describes overall, beyond this receptor: The methods do not name the sequencing platform or mention unique molecular identifiers. A significantly larger cumulative share of the repertoire was made up by the top 100 clones in normal lung than in tumor tissue. Tumor tissue showed significantly higher TCR diversity (inverse Simpson) than normal lung tissue, at 431.37 vs 166.20 (P = 0.0075, Mann-Whitney U test). With only about 16 patients in the cohort, the authors noted that larger samples and more detailed clinical data are needed. Because peripheral blood was not sequenced, the blood TCRbeta repertoires of the lung cancer patients in the study went unexamined. Younger patients had significantly higher TCR diversity, and higher tumor TCR diversity was associated with shorter overall and disease-free survival.

Receptor amplification or capture employed multiplex PCR. Sequencing relied on an Illumina HiSeq 2500. Following protocols modified from ARM-PCR, the researchers constructed TCRbeta libraries through three rounds of nested PCR with primers (Table S4). Before sequencing, PCR products of 200-500 bp were excised from the gel and purified with the QIAquick gel extraction kit. From the authors' description of their analysis: Trimmomatic was used to clean the reads, FLASH was used to merge the reads into complete CDR3 sequences, and MiTCR was used to assign the reads to V(D)J germline segments. VDJtools was used to compute clonal diversity as the inverse Simpson's index. In-frame sequences lacking a premature stop codon were counted as productive reads. TCRdb reprocessed the public reads (quality trimming at Q25 with fastp, clone calling with MiXCR) and kept in-frame beta chains. CDR3 protein duplicates are merged, each entry listing the most common genes and DNA. The V and J calls shown here were made by TCRdb, not taken from the authors' results. For this sample the table gives 200,000 to 250,000 distinct CDR3 sequences, of which over 55% were detected only once. The top ten hold around 25% of the sample.

In its sample, this clonotype was seen many times. This receptor's antigen is unknown. The record has no base qualities; no much larger clone is one base away. RNA was isolated from bulk unsorted tissue, and RNA quality was assessed with a NanoDrop ND-1000 and an Agilent 2100. Newly diagnosed lung cancer patients without prior chemotherapy who had been admitted for thoracic surgery in China between August and November 2014 were enrolled as donors. Patients with previous radiotherapy or chemotherapy, or with another concurrent cancer, were excluded from the study. Pieces of surgical tissue measuring about 1-2.1 cm3 were kept in RNAlater solution and held at -80 degrees C until needed. The TCR sequence derives from a man aged 60 to 75 with non-small cell lung cancer. Source material: lung tumor tissue.

The DNA sequence is as follows: TGTGCCAGCAGTAGGACAGTCTACGAGCAGTACTTC. Translated, this gives CASSRTVYEQYF. The chain links TRBV6-2 or TRBV6-3 with TRBJ2-7, and the D gene may be TRBD1, 6 bases matching. V is shortened by 5 bases, J by 3 bases, and the region joining them spans 8 bases. The CDR3 holds 12 amino acids from the cysteine to the phenylalanine. The retained sequence is limited to the CDR3, 36 bases, with the frame set at the first base. The CDR1 and CDR2 encoded by the germline V gene are MNHEY and SVGEGT.